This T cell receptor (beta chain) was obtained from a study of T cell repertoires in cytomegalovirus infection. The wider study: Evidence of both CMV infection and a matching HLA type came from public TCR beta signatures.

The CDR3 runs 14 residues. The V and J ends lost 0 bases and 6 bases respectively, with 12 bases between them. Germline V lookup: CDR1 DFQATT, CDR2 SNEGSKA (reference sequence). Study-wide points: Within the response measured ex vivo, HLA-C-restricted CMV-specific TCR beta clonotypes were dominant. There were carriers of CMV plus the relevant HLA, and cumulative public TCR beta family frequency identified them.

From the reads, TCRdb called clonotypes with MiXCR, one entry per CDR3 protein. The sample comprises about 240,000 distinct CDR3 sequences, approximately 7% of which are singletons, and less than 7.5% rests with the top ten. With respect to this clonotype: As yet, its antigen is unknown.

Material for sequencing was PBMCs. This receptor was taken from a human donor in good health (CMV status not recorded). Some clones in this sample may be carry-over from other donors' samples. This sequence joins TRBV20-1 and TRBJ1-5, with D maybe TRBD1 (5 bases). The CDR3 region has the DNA TGCAGTGCTAGAGACAGGGCATATATTCAGCCCCAGCATTTT. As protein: CSARDRAYIQPQHF.